Following are 31 T cell receptor beta chains from one sample sequenced in a study of shared clonotypes between healthy human individuals. The repertoire was sequenced with immunoSEQ multiplex PCR; TCRdb's copy has only in-frame clones and lacks some. The repertoire holds some 2 million clones, with about 95% as singletons. In the naive CD8 group, cells lacked CD45RO and were positively selected for CCR7, so terminally differentiated effector memory CD45RA+ cells were left out. Specimen: naive CD8+ T cells sorted from blood. The origin of the receptors is a man younger than 30 in good health.

A word on this clone: Germline and junction disagree at one end, which may indicate a read error. The V and J genes are TRBV10-3 and TRBJ2-7; D call uncertain. The germline gives CDR1 ENHRY, CDR2 SYGVKD. The CDR3 length is 13 residues. Here the CDR3 reads CASSYSRLNEQYF. CDR3 bases: TGTGCCAGCAGTTACTCGAGACTGAACGAGCAGTACTTC.

The V and J genes are TRBV15 and TRBJ2-1; tentatively, D is TRBD1 (5 bases). The CDR3 has 13 residues. CDR1 is LNHNV, CDR2 YYDKDF, per germline (reference sequence). Deletions cut 3 bases from V and 6 bases from J, with 9 bases between. The CDR3 sequence: CATSRGPSNEQFF. CDR3 nucleotides: TGTGCCACCAGCAGGGGGCCGAGCAATGAGCAGTTCTTC. The full variable domain, in which reference TRBV15 and TRBJ2-1 provide the parts outside the CDR3, is DAMVIQNPRYQVTQFGKPVTLSCSQTLNHNVMYWYQQKSSQAPKLLFHYYDKDFNNEADTPDNFQSRRPNTSFCFLDIRSPGLGDTAMYLCATSRGPSNEQFFGPGTRLTVL.

The J gene is TRBJ2-4, the V gene TRBV29-1; tentative D call: TRBD1 (6 bases). This CDR3 is 12 amino acids long. Germline CDR1 SQVTM, CDR2 ANQGSEA. V was pared by 4 bases and J by 8 bases, with 12 bases between. CDR3 DNA: TGCAGCGTTGGGGGGCGAGCAGACATTCAGTACTTC. Protein: CSVGGRADIQYF.

The chain carries TRBV27 and TRBJ2-2, with D uncertain. Trimming took off 6 bases at V and 1 base at J, with 6 bases between the two ends. The CDR3 sequence is 13 residues long. Germline-derived CDR1 and CDR2 are MNHEY and SMNVEV (reference sequence). The CDR3 loop reads CASRSGNTGELFF. The CDR3 nucleotides read TGTGCCAGCAGATCAGGGAACACCGGGGAGCTGTTTTTT.

J is TRBJ2-5 and V is TRBV5-4; 7 positions match TRBD2. The germline V gene has CDR1 SGHNT and CDR2 YYREEE (reference sequence). V was pared by 4 bases and J by 2 bases, with 8 bases of the junction left unmatched. This CDR3 is built from 15 residues. The CDR3 is CASSPGAGQQETQYF. For the CDR3, the DNA is TGTGCCAGCAGCCCTGGAGCGGGGCAACAAGAGACCCAGTACTTC.

V usage is TRBV19 and J usage is TRBJ1-1; possible D gene TRBD1, 5 bases. Germline V gives CDR1 LNHDA, CDR2 SQIVND (reference sequence). V was clipped by 3 bases and J by 1 base, with 12 bases between them. The CDR3 runs 15 residues. The CDR3 loop reads CASSIYGATNTEAFF. The CDR3 DNA reads TGTGCCAGTAGTATTTATGGGGCTACGAACACTGAAGCTTTCTTT.

V is TRBV5-4 and J is TRBJ2-3, with TRBD1 identical over 9 bases. V lost 5 bases, J lost 6 bases, and 10 bases stayed unmatched. This CDR3 is 15 amino acids long. Germline-derived CDR1 and CDR2 are SGHNT and YYREEE (reference sequence). CDR3 bases: TGTGCCAGCAGTCCCGGACAGGGGCTATTGGATACGCAGTATTTT. It is translated as CASSPGQGLLDTQYF.

This chain links TRBV30 with TRBJ2-5, with 7 bases lining up with TRBD1. The ends lost 5 bases at V and 5 bases at J; junction bases unmatched: 17. The CDR3 covers 16 residues. Germline loops: CDR1 GTSNPN, CDR2 SVGIG (reference sequence). This CDR3 is CAWEPSDRIEWETQYF. CDR3 bases: TGTGCCTGGGAGCCCTCGGACAGGATCGAGTGGGAGACCCAGTACTTC.

The V gene is TRBV2, the J gene TRBJ2-7; 9 bases map to TRBD1. V lost 5 bases, J lost 7 bases, and 12 bases stayed unmatched. The V gene's germline CDR1 is SNHLY and CDR2 FYNNEI. The CDR3 is 15 amino acids. CDR3 sequence reads: CASSTPGDRAEEQYF. The DNA for the CDR3 is TGTGCCAGCAGTACACCTGGGGACAGGGCGGAAGAGCAGTACTTC.

The genes are TRBV21-1 and TRBJ2-4; TRBD1 is the table's D call, not checked against the DNA. TRBV21-1 is recorded as a pseudogene. The CDR3 extends over 14 amino acids. The CDR3 nucleotides are TGTGCCAGCAGCGCGCACAGGGTAAAGAACATTCAGTACTTC. Translated: CASSAHRVKNIQYF.

This chain joins TRBV9 and TRBJ2-5, with D perhaps being TRBD1 or TRBD2 (5 bases each). Per germline, CDR1 SGDLS and CDR2 YYNGEE. This CDR3 comprises 15 residues. V shed 4 bases and J shed 7 bases, with 20 bases lying between them. The CDR3 sequence: CASSPQSGPLGTQYF. The CDR3 coding sequence is TGTGCCAGCAGCCCTCAATCGGGACCCCTCGGGACCCAGTACTTC.

The CDR3, as DNA: TGCGCCAGCAGCTTGGCGACTAGCGGGAGGGCTCAGGAGACCCAGTACTTC. It codes for CASSLATSGRAQETQYF. The rearrangement uses TRBV5-1 and TRBJ2-5; TRBD2 agrees at 14 bases. Germline V gene data show CDR1 as SGHRS and CDR2 as YFSETQ. Unmatched junction bases numbered 6, after V lost 0 bases and J lost 5 bases. CDR3 size: 17 residues.

The chain uses TRBV19 and TRBJ2-5, with TRBD1 as a possible D gene (6 bases). CDR3 size: 15 residues. The V and J ends lost 6 bases and 1 base respectively, with 15 bases between them. The germline V gene has CDR1 LNHDA and CDR2 SQIVND (reference sequence). The CDR3 nucleotides are TGTGCCAGTAGCCGATCTCAGGGGTCCCAAGAGACCCAGTACTTC. Its protein product is CASSRSQGSQETQYF.

This sequence joins TRBV11-2 and TRBJ2-7; D might be TRBD2 (5 bases). Germline CDR1 and CDR2: SGHAT and FQNNGV. The CDR3 contains 14 residues. V dropped 5 bases and J dropped 6 bases, with 17 bases sitting between them. The DNA of the CDR3 is TGTGCCAGCAGCCCAAATGCGAAGGCGGGCGAGCAGTACTTC. Its protein is CASSPNAKAGEQYF.

The chain uses TRBV27 and TRBJ2-1; 8 nucleotides agree with TRBD1. The CDR3 spans 14 residues. Germline CDR1 MNHEY, CDR2 SMNVEV (reference sequence). The V segment lost 8 bases and the J segment 5 bases; nucleotides outside the gene matches: 8. The CDR3 region has the DNA TGTGCCAGCGCTGGGGACAGGACAGACAATGAGCAGTTCTTC. This gives the protein CASAGDRTDNEQFF.

Of note for this clone: Other DNA sequences within the sample encode an identical CDR3. The rearrangement links TRBV5-1 to TRBJ1-1; D remains unclear. CDR3 length: 12 residues. V lost 2 bases, J lost 5 bases, and 7 bases lay in between. Per germline, CDR1 SGHRS and CDR2 YFSETQ. The CDR3 DNA follows: TGCGCCAGCAGCTTTGGGCGGACTGAAGCTTTCTTT. The encoded protein is CASSFGRTEAFF.

The chain joins TRBV7-9 to TRBJ2-7; 7 bases are shared with TRBD2. Unmatched junction bases numbered 5, after V lost 2 bases and J lost 7 bases. Germline lookup yields CDR1 SEHNR and CDR2 FQNEAQ (reference sequence). This CDR3 spans 13 amino acids. The CDR3 sequence is CASSLIEGGEQYF. CDR3 sequence (DNA): TGTGCCAGCAGCTTAATTGAGGGAGGGGAGCAGTACTTC. The full variable domain, its missing parts supplied by reference TRBV7-9 and TRBJ2-7, is DTGVSQNPRHKITKRGQNVTFRCDPISEHNRLYWYRQTLGQGPEFLTYFQNEAQLEKSRLLSDRFSAERPKGSFSTLEIQRTEQGDSAMYLCASSLIEGGEQYFGPGTRLTVT.

The V and J genes are TRBV25-1 and TRBJ2-7; D may correspond to TRBD1 or TRBD2 (5 bases each). This CDR3 has 12 residues. V shed 5 bases and J shed 7 bases, with 12 bases lying between them. Germline V CDR1 and CDR2: MGHDK, SYGVNS. CDR3 bases: TGTGCCAGCAGTTGGACATCGGGGGAGCAGTACTTC. Translating gives CASSWTSGEQYF.

V gene TRBV4-3 combines with J gene TRBJ2-7; a possible D gene is TRBD2 (5 bases). Germline CDR1 is LGHNA and CDR2 is YSLEER. V was clipped by 1 base and J by 2 bases, with 18 bases between them. The CDR3 is 17 residues long. The CDR3 DNA reads as TGCGCCAGCAGCCAAGTGTATCCGGGGAGCTCAACCTACGAGCAGTACTTC. Its protein product is CASSQVYPGSSTYEQYF.

This sequence joins TRBV28 and TRBJ2-7, with a weak D call TRBD2 (5 bases). The CDR3 is 15 residues long. Germline CDR1 and CDR2: MDHEN and SYDVKM. V lost 2 bases and J 2 bases, leaving 13 bases between the germline ends. CDR3 bases: TGTGCCAGCAGTTTAGCGCCGGAGGATACCTACGAGCAGTACTTC. Translating it yields CASSLAPEDTYEQYF.

This rearrangement joins TRBV5-1 to TRBJ2-7, with 7 bases fitting TRBD2. The germline gives CDR1 SGHRS, CDR2 YFSETQ. The CDR3 extends over 16 amino acids. Unmatched junction bases numbered 7, after V lost 0 bases and J lost 1 base. CDR3 residues: CASSLGGSLLSYEQYF. The CDR3 DNA is TGCGCCAGCAGCTTGGGCGGGAGCCTACTTTCCTACGAGCAGTACTTC.

The chain links TRBV30 to TRBJ1-6; TRBD1 matches at 9 bases. From germline, CDR1 is GTSNPN and CDR2 SVGIG (reference sequence). The CDR3 runs to 18 residues. J was trimmed by 0 bases and V by 4 bases; bases with no gene match: 10. CDR3 sequence reads: CAWKSSGTGSSYNSPLHF. The CDR3 DNA reads TGTGCCTGGAAGAGTAGCGGGACAGGGAGCTCCTATAATTCACCCCTCCACTTT.

The count of this clone is one. V usage is TRBV6-5 and J usage is TRBJ1-1; no firm D call. Trimming stripped 6 bases from V and 6 bases from J, with 14 bases between. Germline-derived CDR1 and CDR2 are MNHEY and SVGAGI. The CDR3 consists of 13 residues. The CDR3 loop reads CASSQPEGAEAFF. The CDR3 nucleotides read TGTGCCAGCAGCCAACCGGAGGGCGCTGAAGCTTTCTTT.

For this clone: This sample includes further DNA sequences coding for the same CDR3. This rearrangement joins TRBV5-1 to TRBJ2-7, with a weak D call TRBD1 (6 bases). The V gene lost 0 bases and the J gene lost 3 bases, with 7 bases spanning the gap. CDR1 is SGHRS and CDR2 is YFSETQ in the germline V gene. The CDR3 totals 13 residues. CDR3 in amino acids: CASSLDRVYEQYF. The CDR3 nucleotides read TGCGCCAGCAGCTTGGACAGGGTCTACGAGCAGTACTTC.

The chain recombines TRBV7-9 with TRBJ2-5, with D tentatively TRBD1 (7 bases). From germline, CDR1 is SEHNR and CDR2 FQNEAQ (reference sequence). This CDR3 is built from 15 residues. V was shortened by 5 bases and J by 5 bases, with 18 bases between the two germline ends. This CDR3 reads CASSAGTATGETQYF. CDR3 bases: TGTGCCAGCAGCGCGGGGACAGCAACCGGGGAGACCCAGTACTTC.

Notes on this clone: This sample includes further DNA sequences coding for the same CDR3. The chain has TRBV27 and TRBJ1-3; TRBD1 might be the D (5 bases). Germline V lookup: CDR1 MNHEY, CDR2 SMNVEV (reference sequence). V was clipped by 5 bases and J by 1 base, with 9 bases between them. The CDR3 runs 14 residues. CDR3 protein: CASSLQGSGNTIYF. CDR3 coding DNA: TGTGCCAGCAGTCTTCAGGGATCTGGAAACACCATATATTTT.

The sample holds one count of this clone. The same CDR3 arises from other DNA sequences in this sample as well. The V gene is TRBV11-3, the J gene TRBJ2-7; D might be TRBD1 or TRBD2, each matching 5 bases. The germline V gene has CDR1 SGHNT and CDR2 YENEEA. The length of the CDR3 is 13 residues. V lost 3 bases and J lost 6, with 12 bases in between. The DNA of the CDR3 is TGTGCCAGCAGCTTGGGGACCGCCGCCGAGCAGTACTTC. Translation: CASSLGTAAEQYF.

This chain connects TRBV7-9 to TRBJ2-7, with no clear D. The V end was cut by 5 bases, the J end by 4 bases, with 18 bases between. This CDR3 region has 15 residues. The germline gives CDR1 SEHNR, CDR2 FQNEAQ (reference sequence). In DNA form, the CDR3 reads TGTGCCAGCAGCAATACCGGGTCTACCCCGTACGAGCAGTACTTC. Residues: CASSNTGSTPYEQYF.

The chain employs TRBV5-1 and TRBJ2-6; 11 nucleotides line up with TRBD1. The length of the CDR3 is 18 residues. The germline V gene has CDR1 SGHRS and CDR2 YFSETQ. V was pared by 5 bases and J by 3 bases, with 10 bases of the junction left unmatched. CDR3 DNA: TGCGCCAGCAGTATCCGGACAGGGGGCGCCGGTGGGGCCAACGTCCTGACTTTC. Its translation is CASSIRTGGAGGANVLTF.

The chain carries TRBV5-4 and TRBJ1-2; D not certain. The germline V gene encodes CDR1 SGHNT and CDR2 YYREEE (reference sequence). Trimming stripped 0 bases from V and 0 bases from J, with 15 bases between. The CDR3 is 17 residues long. CDR3 residues: CASSLETITHPNYGYTF. In DNA, the CDR3 is TGTGCCAGCAGCTTGGAAACGATCACACACCCTAACTATGGCTACACCTTC.

The chain uses TRBV19 and TRBJ1-2; D possibly corresponds to TRBD1 (5 bases). In germline, CDR1 is LNHDA, CDR2 SQIVND (reference sequence). CDR3 length: 13 residues. V lost 4 bases and J lost 7, with 13 bases in between. The CDR3 protein is CASSRDLPGGYTF. As DNA, the CDR3 is TGTGCCAGTAGTAGGGACCTCCCTGGTGGCTACACCTTC.